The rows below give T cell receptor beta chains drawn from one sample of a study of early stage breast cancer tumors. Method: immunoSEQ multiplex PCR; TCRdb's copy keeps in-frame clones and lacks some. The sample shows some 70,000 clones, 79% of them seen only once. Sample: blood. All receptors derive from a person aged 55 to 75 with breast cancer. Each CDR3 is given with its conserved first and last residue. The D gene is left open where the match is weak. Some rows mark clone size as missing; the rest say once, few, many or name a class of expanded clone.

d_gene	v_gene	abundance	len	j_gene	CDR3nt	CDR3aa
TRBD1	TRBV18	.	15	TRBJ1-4	TGTGCCAGCTCACCGGCGGGACAGTTGTATGAAAAACTGTTTTTT	CASSPAGQLYEKLFF
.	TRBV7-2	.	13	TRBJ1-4	TGTGCCAGCAGCTTTCCGGGGGCGGAAAAACTGTTTTTT	CASSFPGAEKLFF
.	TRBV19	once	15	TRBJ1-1	TGTGCCAGTAGTATAGAGGGACGGGTGAACACTGAAGCTTTCTTT	CASSIEGRVNTEAFF
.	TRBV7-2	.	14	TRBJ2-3	TGTGCCAGCAGCTTCGGTCTCCTCGGAGATACGCAGTATTTT	CASSFGLLGDTQYF
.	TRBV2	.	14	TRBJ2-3	TGTGCCAGCAGTGACGGCGGGGTAACAGATACGCAGTATTTT	CASSDGGVTDTQYF
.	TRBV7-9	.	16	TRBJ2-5	TGTGCCAGCAGCTCCCCCGGCGGGCTGCCTGAAGAGACCCAGTACTTC	CASSSPGGLPEETQYF
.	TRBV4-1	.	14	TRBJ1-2	TGCGCCAGCAGCCAAGATTGGGGCAGTGATGGCTACACCTTC	CASSQDWGSDGYTF
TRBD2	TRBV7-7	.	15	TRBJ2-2	TGTGCTAGCAGCTTATTGCGGGCGGGAGCCGGGGAGCTGTTTTTT	CASSLLRAGAGELFF
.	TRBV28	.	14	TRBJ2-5	TGTGCCAGCAGTTGGAACGACAGGAAAGAGACCCAGTACTTC	CASSWNDRKETQYF
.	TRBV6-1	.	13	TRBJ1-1	TGTGCCAGCAGTGTTGACTGGAACACTGAAGCTTTCTTT	CASSVDWNTEAFF
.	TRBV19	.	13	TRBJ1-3	TGTGCCAGTAGTACGTCAGCTGGAAACACCATATATTTT	CASSTSAGNTIYF
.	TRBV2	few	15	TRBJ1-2	TGTGCCAGCAGTGAAGCCTCCCCGGGGGACTATGGCTACACCTTC	CASSEASPGDYGYTF
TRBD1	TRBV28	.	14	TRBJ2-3	TGTGCCAGCAGTCGCCTAGGACAGGGTGATAGGCAGTATTTT	CASSRLGQGDRQYF
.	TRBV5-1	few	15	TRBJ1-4	TGCGCCAGCAGACCAAGACCAACTCGAAATGAAAAACTGTTTTTT	CASRPRPTRNEKLFF
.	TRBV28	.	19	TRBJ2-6	TGTGCCAGCAGTTTCGAGGGTGAGGGACGGGCCACTGGGGCCAACGTCCTGACTTTC	CASSFEGEGRATGANVLTF
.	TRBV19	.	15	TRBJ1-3	TGTGCCAGTAGTCAAGGGACTTTCTCTGGAAACACCATATATTTT	CASSQGTFSGNTIYF
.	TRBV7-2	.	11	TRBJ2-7	TGTGCCAGCAGCTTCAACTACGAGCAGTACTTC	CASSFNYEQYF
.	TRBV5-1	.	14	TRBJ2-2	TGCGCCAGCAAGCCCTTTTTGGGGACCGGGGAGCTGTTTTTT	CASKPFLGTGELFF
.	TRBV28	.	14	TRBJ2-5	TGTGCCAGCAGTCCTGGAACTGGCCGGAAGACCCAGTACTTC	CASSPGTGRKTQYF
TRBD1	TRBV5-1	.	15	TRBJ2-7	TGCGCCAGCAGCCCCGGGACAGGGGGGGTGTACGAGCAGTACTTC	CASSPGTGGVYEQYF
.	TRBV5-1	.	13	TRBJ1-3	TGCGCCAGCAGCTTGGACACTGGAAACACCATATATTTT	CASSLDTGNTIYF
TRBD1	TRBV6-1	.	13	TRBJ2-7	TGTGCCAGCAGTAGACAGGGTTCCTACGAGCAGTACTTC	CASSRQGSYEQYF